The present T cell receptor beta chain was sequenced within a study of T cell responses to AZD1222 COVID-19 vaccine. Whole-study results and caveats: Along spike, vaccine-associated CD4 TCRs were found throughout, with dominance at 160-218 and 743-854. Every sample of the repertoires postdated the peak T cell response. Spike-specific TCR breadth and depth were elevated following two AZD1222 doses.

To note about this clone: No antigen is known for it.

This CDR3 is 15 amino acids long. Germline V gene sequence: CDR1 MNHEY, CDR2 SVGAGI. With 5 bases removed from V and 0 bases from J, the gap between germline ends came to 8 bases. Generated by immunoSEQ multiplex PCR, the TCRdb table keeps only in-frame clones and is missing some. This table holds over 150,000 clones, just over 90% found once. This sequence was found in an adult in good health. The starting material was peripheral blood, obtained on day 0 of AZD1222 vaccination. The chain recombines TRBV6-5 with TRBJ2-6; D unresolved. This chain's CDR3 is CASSLDGSGANVLTF. Written as DNA, the CDR3 is TGTGCCAGCAGTCTAGACGGCTCTGGGGCCAACGTCCTGACTTTC.